This T cell receptor beta chain was captured by sequencing in a study of T cell responses to AZD1222 COVID-19 vaccine (dated by TCRdb to the early 2020s). Study-level background: Because spike-specific TCR depth and breadth did not differ between the two schedules, AZD1222 recipients who got a second dose at roughly 4 weeks were pooled with those who got a second dose at roughly 12 weeks. A total of around 240 trial participants underwent TCR sequencing, of whom some 210 received two doses of AZD1222 and about 25 received two doses of the MenACWY control vaccine. Trial participants were enrolled by age into subgroups of 18-55, 56-69 and 70-plus years, and 148, 28 and 57 TCR-sequenced participants, respectively, were included in these subgroups. The investigation overall reported the following: Participants were mostly white British, with more females than males. The authors suggested clonal diversity may have been underestimated. Only six AZD1222 recipients were SARS-CoV-2 seropositive at baseline, limiting conclusions about previously exposed vaccinees. Vaccine-associated CD4 TCRs spanned the whole spike protein, with dominant responses in regions 160-218 and 743-854. After two AZD1222 doses, both the breadth and the depth of spike-specific TCRs were significantly higher than at day 0 and than in MenACWY recipients. Because no day 14 peak-response samples were available, repertoires were characterized only after the peak T cell response. Reportedly, almost half of the unique spike-specific TCRs recognized epitopes lying outside the regions that are mutated in the B.1.351 and B.1.1.7 variants. In the small 56-69-year group, the increase in depth fell short of significance, most likely because of low power.

Interpreted using the paper, the time point label stands for: baseline before first vaccination. The vaccinee samples were drawn from two UK trials, COV001 and COV002, one of which was a single-blind randomized controlled phase 2/3 trial testing AZD1222 (ChAdOx1 nCoV-19) in healthy adults. Trial participant PBMC samples were collected at day 0 and day 28 after the second dose for TCRbeta chain sequencing. About this clone: What antigen it recognizes has not been identified. Base qualities are missing; no much larger clone stands one base away.

The CDR3 regions of human TCRbeta chains were analyzed by immunosequencing. The original methods were these. TCRs in the repertoires were compared against a reference library of SARS-CoV-2-specific TCRs that had been generated with the MIRA antigen-specificity platform. Breadth meant the fraction of unique TCRs that were SARS-CoV-2-associated, whereas depth meant the fraction of total T cells that were SARS-CoV-2-associated. Using the MIRA data, each spike-specific TCR was assigned both to the spike region to which the TCR was reactive and to a CD4 or CD8 class. Log10-transformed breadth and depth values were compared by one-way ANOVA with Sidak's multiple comparisons tests. TCRdb holds this immuneACCESS table with in-frame rearrangements only. Some clones are missing; in checked studies, unresolved V genes explain under half, and the rest has no known cause. That table gives V, J and clone size, and the DNA gave D and trimming. The sample yields 100,000 to 150,000 clones; 93% were counted once. The ten largest clones take up roughly 5.9% of the sample.

The germline V gene yields MNHEY for CDR1 and SVGAGI for CDR2. The CDR3 starts with the cysteine, ends with the phenylalanine, and has 15 residues. Of the read, only the CDR3 DNA is kept; its 45 bases are in frame from base 1. V trim: 8 bases; J trim: 5 bases; unmatched bases: 7. The TCR sequence derives from an adult in good health. Sequenced here: peripheral blood, sampled on day 0 of AZD1222 vaccination. The rearranged segments are TRBV6-5 and TRBJ2-2; 11 of the junction bases match TRBD1. The DNA sequence is TGTGCCAGCGGGAGGACAGGGGGCGGAACCGGGGAGCTGTTTTTT. This gives the protein CASGRTGGGTGELFF.